The 17 T cell receptor beta chains listed next were all sequenced from one sample in a study of Graves' ophthalmopathy and Graves' hyperthyroidism. For repertoire sequencing, the TCR beta CDR3 regions were amplified from RNA transcripts. An opening RT-PCR round employed HTBI primers and preceded a second-round multiplex PCR. One entry per CDR3 protein, called by TCRdb with MiXCR from the multiplex PCR reads. This table holds about 180,000 distinct CDR3 sequences, roughly two fifths found once. Sequencing was done on a sample of peripheral blood. The receptors originated from a woman in her forties with Graves' ophthalmopathy.

This clonotype was picked up many times. V is TRBV28 and J is TRBJ2-7; D possibly corresponds to TRBD1 (5 bases). This CDR3 is 14 amino acids long. The V end lost 4 bases, the J end lost 2 bases, and 12 bases lay between the germline ends. Germline values: CDR1 MDHEN, CDR2 SYDVKM. CDR3 loop: CASSSFQGTYEQYF. Written as DNA, the CDR3 is TGTGCCAGCAGTTCGTTCCAGGGAACCTACGAGCAGTACTTC.

V and J are TRBV20-1 and TRBJ2-2, with 7 bases that match TRBD2. J gave up 1 base and V 1 base, and 6 bases lay outside the gene matches. This CDR3 is 16 amino acids long. Germline CDR1 is DFQATT and CDR2 is SNEGSKA (reference sequence). CDR3 sequence (DNA): TGCAGTGCTAGAGGCGGGGGACTACAGAACACCGGGGAGCTGTTTTTT. Translating gives CSARGGGLQNTGELFF.

This clonotype was detected ten times or more. The rearrangement links TRBV19 to TRBJ2-2, with TRBD1 identical over 7 bases. J gave up 6 bases and V 7 bases, and 8 bases lay outside the gene matches. The CDR3 totals 14 residues. Germline loops: CDR1 LNHDA, CDR2 SQIVND (reference sequence). In DNA form, the CDR3 reads TGTGCCAGTACCAGACAGGGTGAGGCCGGGGAGCTGTTTTTT. Protein product: CASTRQGEAGELFF.

This clonotype was found many times. This sequence joins TRBV2 and TRBJ1-5; D not resolved. Germline V gives CDR1 SNHLY, CDR2 FYNNEI. V lost 5 bases and J 5 bases, leaving 7 bases between the germline ends. CDR3 length: 12 amino acids. CDR3: CASSLNYQPQHF. The CDR3 DNA follows: TGTGCCAGCAGTCTGAATTATCAGCCCCAGCATTTT.

This clonotype was counted at least ten times. This chain connects TRBV28 to TRBJ2-7; no firm D call. The V end lost 5 bases, the J end lost 4 bases, and 9 bases lay between the germline ends. The CDR3 loop spans 12 amino acids. Germline CDR1 reads MDHEN; CDR2 reads SYDVKM. The CDR3 protein is CASSRDIYEQYF. The CDR3 region has the DNA TGTGCCAGCAGTAGAGACATTTACGAGCAGTACTTC.

In its sample, this clonotype was seen many times. The CDR3 reads CASSLIQGNEQYF. CDR3 in DNA: TGTGCCAGCAGCTTGATACAGGGTAACGAGCAGTACTTC. This sequence joins TRBV5-6 and TRBJ2-7; D may be TRBD1 (6 bases). CDR3 length: 13 residues. Looked up from germline, CDR1 is SGHDT and CDR2 is YYEEEE. Deletions cut 1 base from V and 5 bases from J, with 10 bases between.

V usage is TRBV12-3 or TRBV12-4 and J usage is TRBJ1-2; D may be TRBD1 (5 bases). The CDR3 runs to 14 residues. V was shortened by 5 bases and J by 6 bases, with 16 bases between the two germline ends. Here the CDR3 DNA reads TGTGCCAGCAGTGTCTTACTTACAGGCAATGGCTACACCTTC. It codes for CASSVLLTGNGYTF.

In this sample, this clonotype turned up many times. The J gene is TRBJ1-6, the V gene TRBV28; D remains ambiguous. The CDR3 loop spans 14 amino acids. Looked up from germline, CDR1 is MDHEN and CDR2 is SYDVKM. Trimming removed 6 bases from V and 5 bases from J, with 11 bases in between. In DNA form, the CDR3 reads TGTGCCAGCAGCCGCGACCGAAATAATTCACCCCTCCACTTT. This gives the protein CASSRDRNNSPLHF.

This clonotype has a count of ten or more. J is TRBJ2-5 and V is TRBV20-1, with 7 nucleotides matching TRBD2. The CDR3 is made up of 16 amino acids. Germline assignment: CDR1 DFQATT and CDR2 SNEGSKA (reference sequence). Trimming cost V 0 bases and J 6 bases; bases outside gene matches: 13. CDR3 region: CSARDVVRGVIKTQYF. DNA for the CDR3: TGCAGTGCTAGAGATGTGGTACGGGGGGTCATAAAGACCCAGTACTTC.

The CDR3 bases are TGTGCCAGCAGTTACCCTAGCGGTGTCGGGGAGCTGTTTTTT. Translated: CASSYPSGVGELFF. The J gene is TRBJ2-2, the V gene TRBV12-3 or TRBV12-4; TRBD2 matches at 7 bases. The CDR3 is 14 residues long. The V segment lost 4 bases and the J segment 7 bases; nucleotides outside the gene matches: 6.

This clonotype came up once. The chain has TRBV6-5 and TRBJ1-2; 8 nucleotides align to TRBD1. V was clipped by 3 bases and J by 8 bases; unmatched bases: 8. Germline V lookup: CDR1 MNHEY, CDR2 SVGAGI. The CDR3 spans 14 residues. The CDR3 DNA is TGTGCCAGCAGTTATGGACAGGGCGTGAAAGGCTACACCTTC. It encodes CASSYGQGVKGYTF.

This clonotype showed up many times. The gene calls are TRBV5-1 and TRBJ1-6; no firm D call. Trimming took 4 bases from V and 0 from J, leaving 8 bases between them. This CDR3 has 15 amino acids. CDR1 and CDR2 from the germline V gene are SGHRS and YFSETQ. This chain's CDR3 is CASSVSSSYNSPLHF. The CDR3 DNA follows: TGCGCCAGCAGCGTATCAAGCTCCTATAATTCACCCCTCCACTTT. Looking up the rest from reference TRBV5-1 and TRBJ1-6 gives the full variable domain: KAGVTQTPRYLIKTRGQQVTLSCSPISGHRSVSWYQQTPGQGLQFLFEYFSETQRNKGNFPGRFSGRQFSNSRSEMNVSTLELGDSALYLCASSVSSSYNSPLHFGNGTRLTVT.

The chain recombines TRBV12-3 or TRBV12-4 with TRBJ1-1, with D hard to call. Trimming took off 5 bases at V and 2 bases at J, with 15 bases between the two ends. CDR3 length: 15 amino acids. The CDR3 sequence is CASSPTQRLNTEAFF. CDR3 in DNA: TGTGCCAGCAGTCCTACCCAACGACTTAACACTGAAGCTTTCTTT.

The sample holds one count of this clonotype. The chain joins TRBV6-1 to TRBJ2-7; D is undetermined. The CDR3 spans 14 residues. Trimming removed 8 bases from V and 0 bases from J, with 14 bases in between. Germline CDR1 and CDR2: MNHNS and SASEGT. CDR3 sequence reads: CASHFPQSSYEQYF. The CDR3 nucleotides read TGTGCCAGCCACTTCCCTCAGAGCTCCTACGAGCAGTACTTC.

The chain links TRBV10-3 to TRBJ1-2, with 7 bases lining up with TRBD1. This CDR3 has 14 amino acids. Germline CDR1 reads ENHRY; CDR2 reads SYGVKD. V lost 5 bases to trimming and J lost 8 bases; unmatched junction nucleotides: 11. The CDR3 bases are TGTGCCATCAGTAAGGAAGTGACAGGGAAGGGCTACACCTTC. Translated, it gives CAISKEVTGKGYTF.

At least ten counts were recorded for this clonotype. The chain carries TRBV30 and TRBJ2-5; 9 nucleotides align to TRBD1. CDR3 size: 14 residues. The V segment lost 2 bases and the J segment 4 bases; nucleotides outside the gene matches: 5. Germline lookup yields CDR1 GTSNPN and CDR2 SVGIG (reference sequence). CDR3 residues: CAWSPLGQGETQYF. The CDR3 region has the DNA TGTGCCTGGAGTCCCCTGGGACAGGGAGAGACCCAGTACTTC. Using reference TRBV30 and TRBJ2-5 for the parts outside the CDR3, the full variable domain is SQTIHQWPATLVQPVGSPLSLECTVEGTSNPNLYWYRQAAGRGLQLLFYSVGIGQISSEVPQNLSASRPQDRQFILSSKKLLLSDSGFYLCAWSPLGQGETQYFGPGTRLLVL.

There are many counts of this clonotype. An end of the junction does not agree with germline; a read error may underlie this. This chain links TRBV5-1 with TRBJ2-5; 7 nucleotides align to TRBD1. Germline loops: CDR1 SGHRS, CDR2 YFSETQ. The CDR3 is made up of 13 amino acids. The CDR3 spells CAGSRGIQETQYF. The CDR3 coding sequence is TGCGCCGGCAGCAGGGGGATCCAAGAGACCCAGTACTTC.